The TCR beta chain described here comes from a study of cytomegalovirus exposure and HLA in healthy donors. This CDR3 is 11 amino acids long. The V gene's germline CDR1 is SGHAT and CDR2 FQNNGV. V gave up 5 bases and J gave up 5 bases, with 4 bases separating them. PCR was performed using 60 Vbeta and 13 Jbeta primers. TCRdb keeps only in-frame clones here, not all; method: immunoSEQ multiplex PCR. The repertoire has some 200,000 clones, around 70% of them found once; the top ten carry 2.6%. Turning to this clone: Its antigen is not known.

Study-level findings and limits: Later findings reportedly placed an Asian-associated ancestry cluster below the approximately 670-donor mean for N-insertions.

This clonotype was sampled from a man aged 35-49 years in good health and CMV-seropositive. The sequencing sample was made of PBMCs. The chain couples TRBV11-2 to TRBJ1-5; D is uncertain. As DNA, the CDR3 is TGTGCCAGCAGCCCGTATCAGCCCCAGCATTTT. This codes for CASSPYQPQHF.